The clone carrying this T cell receptor beta chain has just a few counts. Antigen specificity is unknown. This specimen comes from a study of T-cell memory formation after mild COVID-19. Findings of the study overall: CD4+ contracting clones were found mainly in CM and EM, and CD8+ ones in EMRA.

CDR3 length: 14 amino acids. Germline assignment: CDR1 MNHEY and CDR2 SVGAGI. After removal of 8 bases from V and 3 bases from J, the junction contained 6 bases not matched to a gene. TCRdb re-derived calls from the 5' RACE reads in MiXCR, one entry per CDR3 protein. The sample has 300,000 to 350,000 distinct CDR3 sequences; roughly an eighth are singletons. This clonotype was sampled from a man aged 18 to 29 who had mild COVID-19 (a few samples of this study predate the infection). Cell type and time point are not known. This chain joins TRBV6-5 and TRBJ1-4; 7 positions match TRBD1. The specimen was PBMCs or a T cell subset sorted from them (not recorded which). CDR3: CASSQTGPNEKLFF. CDR3 DNA: TGTGCCAGCTCACAGACAGGGCCTAATGAAAAACTGTTTTTT.